Shown below are 14 T cell receptor beta chains from a single sample sequenced in a study of shared clonotypes between healthy human individuals. TCRdb keeps only in-frame clones here, not all; method: immunoSEQ multiplex PCR. Here the sample spans 2,100,000 or so clones, more than 90% being singletons. Sequenced sample: naive CD4+ T cells sorted from blood. Noted subset: CD45RA+ positively selected. The origin of the receptors is a man between 18 and 29 years old in good health.

This chain links TRBV5-1 with TRBJ2-7; 11 nucleotides line up with TRBD2. Germline CDR1 and CDR2: SGHRS and YFSETQ. The CDR3 has 17 residues. V trimming: 0 bases; J trimming: 1 base; junction bases outside the gene matches: 6. The CDR3 DNA reads as TGCGCCAGCAGCTTGGAAGGGACTAGCGGCCTATCCTACGAGCAGTACTTC. Residues: CASSLEGTSGLSYEQYF.

The V and J genes are TRBV5-8 and TRBJ1-5; D is possibly TRBD1 (6 bases). The germline CDR1 and CDR2 sequences are SGHTS and YDEGEE. V lost 0 bases, J lost 0 bases, and 10 bases lay in between. The CDR3 totals 16 residues. CDR3 nucleotide sequence: TGTGCCAGCAGCTTGGGGACAGTTTATAGCAATCAGCCCCAGCATTTT. It encodes CASSLGTVYSNQPQHF.

The rearrangement joins TRBV4-3 to TRBJ2-2; no definite D call. The CDR3 loop spans 14 amino acids. CDR1 LGHNA and CDR2 YSLEER come from the germline V gene. Trimming shortened V by 3 bases and J by 0 bases, and 5 bases separated the two germline ends. CDR3 sequence reads: CASSQETNTGELFF. For the CDR3, the DNA is TGCGCCAGCAGCCAGGAAACGAACACCGGGGAGCTGTTTTTT.

This clone was seen once. The J gene is TRBJ2-7, the V gene TRBV21-1; no check of the table's D call, TRBD2, against the DNA was made. TRBV21-1 is marked as a pseudogene. The CDR3 extends over 13 amino acids. The CDR3 DNA reads as TGTGCCAGCAGCCGAGAACGATATAGCGAGCAGTACTTC. Translated, it gives CASSRERYSEQYF.

The V and J genes are TRBV27 and TRBJ2-1, with 9 bases aligning to TRBD2. Germline assignment: CDR1 MNHEY and CDR2 SMNVEV (reference sequence). This CDR3 has 18 residues. V was pared by 0 bases and J by 4 bases, with 10 bases of the junction left unmatched. CDR3 DNA: TGTGCCAGCAGTTTATCGACACCTCTTAGCGGGGGATACAATGAGCAGTTCTTC. Translating it yields CASSLSTPLSGGYNEQFF.

V usage is TRBV10-1 and J usage is TRBJ1-2, with TRBD1 identical over 8 bases. The CDR3 runs to 17 residues. The ends lost 6 bases at V and 3 bases at J; junction bases unmatched: 15. From germline, CDR1 is WNHNN and CDR2 SYGVQD (reference sequence). DNA for the CDR3: TGCGCCAGCAGGATTCCGGGACTCAGGGGGCCCGACTATGGCTACACCTTC. This codes for CASRIPGLRGPDYGYTF.

J is TRBJ2-3 and V is TRBV10-3; 7 bases line up with TRBD1. The germline gives CDR1 ENHRY, CDR2 SYGVKD. CDR3 length equals 16 residues. The junction had 8 bases not matched to a gene; V was cut back by 5 bases and J by 0 bases. CDR3 sequence reads: CAISQNRGTSTDTQYF. The DNA for the CDR3 is TGTGCCATCAGTCAAAACAGGGGCACTAGCACAGATACGCAGTATTTT.

The chain has TRBV11-2 and TRBJ2-7; TRBD2 aligns across 7 bases. Germline V gene sequence: CDR1 SGHAT, CDR2 FQNNGV. J lost 3 bases, V lost 4 bases, and 6 bases had no gene match. The CDR3 extends over 14 amino acids. CDR3 residues: CASSSGLRGYEQYF. CDR3 DNA: TGTGCCAGCAGCTCGGGACTACGGGGCTACGAGCAGTACTTC.

Comment on this clone: At the DNA level, this CDR3 is encoded by other sequences in the same sample as well. This rearrangement joins TRBV5-4 to TRBJ1-2, with 9 bases that match TRBD1. Germline values: CDR1 SGHNT, CDR2 YYREEE (reference sequence). The CDR3 covers 13 residues. V shed 2 bases and J 5 bases; nucleotides not matched to a gene: 1. The CDR3 sequence is CASSLQGAYGYTF. CDR3 DNA: TGTGCCAGCAGCTTACAGGGGGCGTATGGCTACACCTTC.

The V and J genes are TRBV5-4 and TRBJ2-3; 10 bases map to TRBD1. V trimming: 1 base; J trimming: 1 base; junction bases outside the gene matches: 3. The germline CDR1 and CDR2 sequences are SGHNT and YYREEE (reference sequence). The CDR3 loop spans 16 amino acids. The DNA of the CDR3 is TGTGCCAGCAGCTTGACGGGACAGGGGCGCACAGATACGCAGTATTTT. This sequence encodes CASSLTGQGRTDTQYF.

This clone appeared once. The CDR3 sequence is CAIQGRSTGELFF. DNA for the CDR3: TGTGCCATCCAGGGGCGATCAACCGGGGAGCTGTTTTTT. V is TRBV10-3 and J is TRBJ2-2; a possible D gene is TRBD1 (6 bases). This CDR3 comprises 13 residues. Germline assignment: CDR1 ENHRY and CDR2 SYGVKD. Trimming left V 8 bases short and J 5 bases short, with 12 bases between.

The chain links TRBV6-6 to TRBJ2-7; TRBD2 matches 8 bases. V was pared by 6 bases and J by 6 bases, with 13 bases of the junction left unmatched. CDR1 MNHNY and CDR2 SVGAGI come from the germline V gene (reference sequence). This CDR3 contains 15 residues. The CDR3 reads CASSSAGVHSGEQYF. The CDR3 nucleotides read TGTGCCAGCAGCTCAGCGGGAGTGCATTCGGGCGAGCAGTACTTC.

This rearrangement joins TRBV5-1 to TRBJ2-2; 8 positions match TRBD1. The germline V gene has CDR1 SGHRS and CDR2 YFSETQ. The V segment lost 4 bases and the J segment 0 bases; nucleotides outside the gene matches: 5. CDR3 size: 16 residues. CDR3 coding DNA: TGCGCCAGCAGCCATCGGACAGGGTCGAACACCGGGGAGCTGTTTTTT. Translation gives CASSHRTGSNTGELFF. Full variable domain (outside the CDR3, taken from reference TRBV5-1 and TRBJ2-2): KAGVTQTPRYLIKTRGQQVTLSCSPISGHRSVSWYQQTPGQGLQFLFEYFSETQRNKGNFPGRFSGRQFSNSRSEMNVSTLELGDSALYLCASSHRTGSNTGELFFGEGSRLTVL.

The V call is TRBV4-1, the J call TRBJ1-2, with 8 nucleotides matching TRBD1. The CDR3 is 14 residues long. Germline V lookup: CDR1 MGHRA, CDR2 YSYEKL. J gave up 4 bases and V 5 bases, and 6 bases lay outside the gene matches. CDR3 protein: CASSEQGGFYGYTF. In DNA form, the CDR3 reads TGCGCCAGCAGCGAACAGGGGGGGTTCTATGGCTACACCTTC.